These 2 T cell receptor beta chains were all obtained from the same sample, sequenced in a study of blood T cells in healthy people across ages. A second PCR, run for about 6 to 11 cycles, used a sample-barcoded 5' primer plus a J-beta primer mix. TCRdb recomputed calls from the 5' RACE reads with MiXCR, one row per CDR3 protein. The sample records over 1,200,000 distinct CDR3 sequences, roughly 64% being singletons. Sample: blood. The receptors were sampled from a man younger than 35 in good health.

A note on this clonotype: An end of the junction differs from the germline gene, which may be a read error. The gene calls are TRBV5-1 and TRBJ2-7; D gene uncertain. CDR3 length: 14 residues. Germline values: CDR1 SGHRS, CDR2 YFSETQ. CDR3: CASSLVGPSYEQYF. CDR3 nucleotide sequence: TGTGCCAGCAGTTTAGTGGGCCCTTCCTACGAGCAGTACTTC.

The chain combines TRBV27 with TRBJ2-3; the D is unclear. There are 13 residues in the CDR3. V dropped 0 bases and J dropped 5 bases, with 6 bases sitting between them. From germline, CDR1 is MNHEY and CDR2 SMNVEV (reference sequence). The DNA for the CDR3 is TGTGCCAGCAGTTTATCGAATGTAGATACGCAGTATTTT. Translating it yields CASSLSNVDTQYF.